This T cell receptor (beta chain) was identified in a study of molecular identifiers for immune sequencing clone quantification. General study findings and limits: A shared barcode on identical TCR molecules could lead to underestimated sizes for highly expanded clones.

TCRdb re-called the PCR reads through MiXCR, storing one row per CDR3 protein. Of roughly 320,000 distinct CDR3 sequences in the sample, roughly 24% were seen once. This clonotype was counted between two and nine times. The antigen is undetermined. Germline assignment: CDR1 MGHRA and CDR2 YSYEKL. The CDR3 extends over 13 amino acids. V shed 5 bases and J shed 6 bases, with 14 bases lying between them. The sequenced sample was naive CD8+ T cells from blood, with Jurkat cell RNA spiked in. The subset: FACS-sorted CD8+CD4-CCR7+CD45RA+ naive T cells. This clonotype was sampled from a human donor in good health. Some libraries in this study had Jurkat cell RNA spiked in. The chain joins TRBV4-1 to TRBJ2-7; D is unresolved. The CDR3 region is CASSSTETGEQYF. In DNA, the CDR3 is TGCGCCAGCAGCTCAACAGAGACCGGCGAGCAGTACTTC.